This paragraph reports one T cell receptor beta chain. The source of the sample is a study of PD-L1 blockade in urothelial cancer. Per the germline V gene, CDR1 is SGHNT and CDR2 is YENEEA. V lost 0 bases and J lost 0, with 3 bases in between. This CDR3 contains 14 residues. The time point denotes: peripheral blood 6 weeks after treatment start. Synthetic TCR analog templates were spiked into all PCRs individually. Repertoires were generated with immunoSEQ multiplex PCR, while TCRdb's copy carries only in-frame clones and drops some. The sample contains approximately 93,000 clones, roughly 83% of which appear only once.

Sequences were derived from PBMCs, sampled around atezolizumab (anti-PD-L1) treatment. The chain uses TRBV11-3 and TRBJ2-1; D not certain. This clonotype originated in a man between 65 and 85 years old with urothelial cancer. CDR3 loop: CASSLDSSYNEQFF. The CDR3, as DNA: TGTGCCAGCAGCTTAGATAGCTCCTACAATGAGCAGTTCTTC.